The 25 T cell receptor beta chains presented below share a single source sample, sequenced in a study of TIL therapy for anti-PD-1-resistant metastatic lung cancer. Time point: pre-treatment sample, taken before nivolumab and TIL therapy. Sequencing used immunoSEQ v3. Clones were sequenced by immunoSEQ multiplex PCR, and TCRdb holds only the in-frame ones, with some missing. The sample lists tens of thousands of clones; 55% to 70% were seen once. Material: blood, obtained at baseline. The origin of the receptors is a person aged 25 to 85 with non-small cell lung cancer.

V gene TRBV6-6 combines with J gene TRBJ2-7; 7 bases agree with TRBD1. The CDR3 length is 14 residues. The ends lost 7 bases at V and 2 bases at J; junction bases unmatched: 8. The germline V gene has CDR1 MNHNY and CDR2 SVGAGI (reference sequence). As DNA, the CDR3 is TGTGCCAGCACCACAGGGGCTACTACCTACGAGCAGTACTTC. Translated, it gives CASTTGATTYEQYF.

This chain joins TRBV6-1 and TRBJ1-3; 7 positions match TRBD1. The CDR3 loop spans 14 amino acids. Germline V lookup: CDR1 MNHNS, CDR2 SASEGT. With V trimmed by 7 bases and J by 7 bases, 10 bases remained unmatched. The CDR3 nucleotides are TGTGCCAGCACCCGACAGGGAGTTGGGAACACCATATATTTT. Its protein is CASTRQGVGNTIYF.

The chain carries TRBV6-5 and TRBJ2-1, with D possibly matching TRBD1 (6 bases). Trimming stripped 2 bases from V and 8 bases from J, with 13 bases between. The CDR3 sequence is 14 residues long. The germline V gene has CDR1 MNHEY and CDR2 SVGAGI. Here the CDR3 DNA reads TGTGCCAGCAGTTACCTAGGGGCAGGGGATGAGCAGTTCTTC. Its protein is CASSYLGAGDEQFF.

The V call is TRBV7-9, the J call TRBJ2-1; 10 bases fit TRBD2. V lost 5 bases to trimming and J lost 4 bases; unmatched junction nucleotides: 8. Germline CDR1 is SEHNR and CDR2 is FQNEAQ (reference sequence). The CDR3 contains 16 residues. For the CDR3, the DNA is TGTGCCAGCAGCAAGACTAGCGGGTCTTGGTACAATGAGCAGTTCTTC. Amino acid sequence: CASSKTSGSWYNEQFF.

The V call is TRBV4-2, the J call TRBJ2-3; no clear D. There are 13 residues in the CDR3. Trimming shortened V by 0 bases and J by 7 bases, and 8 bases separated the two germline ends. CDR1 and CDR2 (germline): LGHNA, YNFKEQ. CDR3 amino acids: CASSQDIPHTQYF. The CDR3 DNA reads TGTGCCAGCAGCCAAGATATACCCCATACGCAGTATTTT.

This chain links TRBV6-5 with TRBJ2-1; 9 bases match TRBD2. The CDR3 consists of 14 residues. The junction had 7 bases not matched to a gene; V was cut back by 7 bases and J by 6 bases. Per germline, CDR1 MNHEY and CDR2 SVGAGI. The CDR3: CASTERGASNEQFF. CDR3 nucleotides: TGTGCCAGCACGGAGCGGGGGGCCTCCAATGAGCAGTTCTTC.

Only a few counts were recorded for this clone. The chain combines TRBV11-2 with TRBJ2-5; TRBD2 matches at 7 bases. The CDR3 loop spans 15 amino acids. CDR1 is SGHAT, CDR2 FQNNGV, per germline. V gave up 3 bases and J gave up 2 bases; unmatched junction bases: 6. The chain's CDR3 is CASSFGGGPQETQYF. The CDR3 nucleotides are TGTGCCAGCAGCTTTGGGGGAGGGCCACAAGAGACCCAGTACTTC.

The chain couples TRBV18 to TRBJ1-3; no definite D call. Looked up from germline, CDR1 is KGHSH and CDR2 is LQKENI. CDR3 size: 15 residues. Trimming cost V 2 bases and J 7 bases, with 15 bases left between them. The CDR3, as DNA: TGTGCCAGCTCACCAGATACCGGAGGAGGGAACACCATATATTTT. This translates into CASSPDTGGGNTIYF. The full variable domain, in which reference TRBV18 and TRBJ1-3 provide the parts outside the CDR3, is NAGVMQNPRHLVRRRGQEARLRCSPMKGHSHVYWYRQLPEEGLKFMVYLQKENIIDESGMPKERFSAEFPKEGPSILRIQQVVRGDSAAYFCASSPDTGGGNTIYFGEGSWLTVV.

The chain links TRBV29-1 to TRBJ2-2; TRBD2 is a possible D gene (5 bases). Trimming cost V 7 bases and J 3 bases, with 15 bases left between them. The CDR3 consists of 14 residues. The germline V gene encodes CDR1 SQVTM and CDR2 ANQGSEA. CDR3 in DNA: TGCAGCGCCCAGCGAGAGGGCCACACCGGGGAGCTGTTTTTT. Its protein is CSAQREGHTGELFF.

The rearrangement joins TRBV29-1 to TRBJ2-2; D remains ambiguous. Trimming shortened V by 2 bases and J by 8 bases, and 9 bases separated the two germline ends. The CDR3 spans 12 residues. Germline assignment: CDR1 SQVTM and CDR2 ANQGSEA. CDR3 amino acids: CSVEFVGGELFF. As DNA, the CDR3 is TGCAGCGTTGAATTTGTGGGAGGGGAGCTGTTTTTT.

This clone occurred once. The genes are TRBV6-1 and TRBJ2-1; D may be TRBD2 (6 bases). Trimming shortened V by 2 bases and J by 1 base, and 9 bases separated the two germline ends. Germline values: CDR1 MNHNS, CDR2 SASEGT. The CDR3 extends over 15 amino acids. The CDR3 loop is CASSEMAGSYNEQFF. CDR3 DNA sequence: TGTGCCAGCAGTGAAATGGCGGGGTCCTACAATGAGCAGTTCTTC.

The gene calls are TRBV6-1 and TRBJ2-7; unclear D gene. Trimming took off 7 bases at V and 3 bases at J, with 7 bases between the two ends. CDR1 is MNHNS, CDR2 SASEGT, per germline. The CDR3 runs 11 residues. The chain's CDR3 is CASKQNYEQYF. CDR3 nucleotides: TGTGCCAGCAAACAGAACTACGAGCAGTACTTC.

The CDR3 DNA follows: TGCGCCAGCAGCCCAGAGGGGGGCCACCAAGAGACCCAGTACTTC. It translates to CASSPEGGHQETQYF. J is TRBJ2-5 and V is TRBV5-1; D is possibly TRBD1 or TRBD2 (6 bases each). V lost 4 bases to trimming and J lost 0 bases, with 13 bases between them. From germline, CDR1 is SGHRS and CDR2 YFSETQ. The CDR3 covers 15 residues.

In this sample, this clone turned up a few times. The chain couples TRBV30 to TRBJ1-1, with D unclear. The germline V and J ends were trimmed by 3 bases and 3 bases, with 5 bases remaining between them. Per the germline V gene, CDR1 is GTSNPN and CDR2 is SVGIG (reference sequence). The CDR3 has 11 residues. The CDR3 reads CAWSRDTEAFF. CDR3 coding DNA: TGTGCCTGGAGCCGCGACACTGAAGCTTTCTTT.

J is TRBJ2-3 and V is TRBV5-1, with D possibly matching TRBD1 (6 bases). The CDR3 loop spans 15 amino acids. CDR1 SGHRS and CDR2 YFSETQ come from the germline V gene. The germline V and J ends were trimmed by 3 bases and 5 bases, with 16 bases remaining between them. The CDR3 bases are TGCGCCAGCAGCTCTAGGGGGAACGGGGAAGATACGCAGTATTTT. Amino acid sequence: CASSSRGNGEDTQYF.

This clone occurred once. The V gene is TRBV19, the J gene TRBJ1-1; tentatively, D is TRBD1 (6 bases). CDR3 length: 14 residues. Trimming took off 3 bases at V and 5 bases at J, with 13 bases between the two ends. Germline V gene sequence: CDR1 LNHDA, CDR2 SQIVND (reference sequence). CDR3 amino acids: CASSIGQGTTEAFF. DNA for the CDR3: TGTGCCAGTAGTATTGGGCAGGGGACGACTGAAGCTTTCTTT.

The J gene is TRBJ2-3, the V gene TRBV6-5; unclear D gene. This CDR3 is built from 14 residues. V was pared by 6 bases and J by 0 bases, with 10 bases between. From germline, CDR1 is MNHEY and CDR2 SVGAGI. DNA for the CDR3: TGTGCCAGCAGAAATCCGGACAGCACAGATACGCAGTATTTT. It codes for CASRNPDSTDTQYF.

CDR3 amino acids: CASSPQYSGNTIYF. In DNA, the CDR3 is TGCGCCAGCAGCCCCCAGTACTCTGGAAACACCATATATTTT. This chain links TRBV5-1 with TRBJ1-3, with unresolved D. From germline, CDR1 is SGHRS and CDR2 YFSETQ. CDR3 length equals 14 residues. Deletions cut 4 bases from V and 0 bases from J, with 8 bases between.

CDR3 sequence: CASSYQRLWGFTDTQYF. The CDR3 DNA reads as TGTGCCAGCAGCTACCAGAGACTATGGGGATTCACAGATACGCAGTATTTT. The V gene is TRBV7-3, the J gene TRBJ2-3, with D perhaps TRBD2 (5 bases). The CDR3 has 17 amino acids. The germline V gene has CDR1 SGHTA and CDR2 FQGTGA. Trimming pared 4 bases from V and 2 bases from J, leaving 19 bases between.

This chain connects TRBV7-2 to TRBJ1-5, with 9 bases lining up with TRBD1. Germline V CDR1 and CDR2: SGHTA, FQGNSA. The CDR3 totals 16 residues. Trimming took 1 base from V and 6 from J; bases not matched to a gene: 7. The CDR3 spells CASSLVAGQGVQPQHF. The CDR3 DNA reads TGTGCCAGCAGCTTAGTCGCGGGACAGGGAGTTCAGCCCCAGCATTTT.

V gene TRBV30 combines with J gene TRBJ2-7, with D perhaps TRBD1 (6 bases). Germline CDR1 GTSNPN, CDR2 SVGIG (reference sequence). The ends were cut back, 0 bases at V and 4 bases at J, with 7 bases in the middle. The CDR3 extends over 12 amino acids. The CDR3 sequence is CAWSVQGYEQYF. CDR3 bases: TGTGCCTGGAGTGTTCAGGGGTACGAGCAGTACTTC.

The V call is TRBV5-6, the J call TRBJ2-7, with D possibly matching TRBD1 (5 bases). Germline V CDR1 and CDR2: SGHDT, YYEEEE. V lost 0 bases to trimming and J lost 6 bases, with 16 bases between them. The CDR3 runs 15 residues. CDR3 amino acids: CASSLASQGLVEQYF. Written as DNA, the CDR3 is TGTGCCAGCAGCTTGGCCTCTCAGGGCCTCGTCGAGCAGTACTTC.

The chain couples TRBV28 to TRBJ2-1, with TRBD2 matching over 8 bases. V was clipped by 11 bases and J by 0 bases; unmatched bases: 3. The germline V gene encodes CDR1 MDHEN and CDR2 SYDVKM. The CDR3 is made up of 13 amino acids. DNA for the CDR3: TGTGCCGCCGGGGGGGCCTCCTACAATGAGCAGTTCTTC. It specifies CAAGGASYNEQFF.

The chain couples TRBV5-1 to TRBJ1-2, with D possibly being TRBD1 (5 bases). Per germline, CDR1 SGHRS and CDR2 YFSETQ. CDR3 size: 14 residues. Between the trimmed V and J ends, which lost 1 base and 4 bases, there was a span of 11 bases. For the CDR3, the DNA is TGCGCCAGCAGCTTGTCAGGGCAGAGCTATGGCTACACCTTC. Translating it yields CASSLSGQSYGYTF. Complete variable domain (other parts from reference TRBV5-1 and TRBJ1-2): KAGVTQTPRYLIKTRGQQVTLSCSPISGHRSVSWYQQTPGQGLQFLFEYFSETQRNKGNFPGRFSGRQFSNSRSEMNVSTLELGDSALYLCASSLSGQSYGYTFGSGTRLTVV.

The count of this clone is one. The chain employs TRBV11-2 and TRBJ1-2; a weak D match, TRBD1 (5 bases). The CDR3 consists of 14 residues. The V gene's germline CDR1 is SGHAT and CDR2 FQNNGV. Trimming stripped 2 bases from V and 4 bases from J, with 11 bases between. The CDR3 coding sequence is TGTGCCAGCAGCTTATGGGGGGGAGGCTATGGCTACACCTTC. This gives the protein CASSLWGGGYGYTF. Full variable domain (remainder filled in from reference TRBV11-2 and TRBJ1-2): EAGVAQSPRYKIIEKRQSVAFWCNPISGHATLYWYQQILGQGPKLLIQFQNNGVVDDSQLPKDRFSAERLKGVDSTLKIQPAKLEDSAVYLCASSLWGGGYGYTFGSGTRLTVV.